This T cell receptor (beta chain) was identified in a study of CD8 T cells in Susac syndrome. The CDR3 consists of 19 residues. Germline loops: CDR1 DFQATT, CDR2 SNEGSKA (reference sequence). Trimming took 0 bases from V and 0 from J, leaving 20 bases between them. Sequencing of TCR beta was performed on blood CD8+ and CD4+ T cells. Negative isolation yielded the CD8+ and CD4+ T cells, while FACS enriched the TEMRA cells. The RNA input was about 0.5 to 1 ug, and it was reverse transcribed with random hexamers. It was immunoSEQ multiplex PCR that amplified TCR beta CDR3 across 54 Vbeta and 13 Jbeta. TCRdb independently ran MiXCR on the immunoSEQ multiplex PCR reads; one entry per CDR3 protein. The data hold 400,000 to 550,000 distinct CDR3 sequences, with approximately 85% observed a single time.

What was sequenced was CD8+ T cells from PBMCs. The origin of this receptor is a human donor with multiple sclerosis. V is TRBV20-1 and J is TRBJ2-2; D perhaps matches TRBD1 (6 bases). This CDR3 is CSARDGQISTKTNTGELFF. CDR3 coding DNA: TGCAGTGCTAGAGATGGACAGATCTCAACTAAAACGAACACCGGGGAGCTGTTTTTT.